What follows are 7 T cell receptor beta chains derived from one specimen sequenced in a study of radiation and T cells in renal cell carcinoma. Time point indicated: baseline pretreatment blood. Treatment denoted: 15 Gy SBRT to primary tumor, nephrectomy 4 weeks later. Some clones are missing from TCRdb's copy, which holds only in-frame ones; the method was immunoSEQ multiplex PCR. Here the sample spans tens of thousands of clones, 82% being singletons. Sequenced here: blood, sampled from a patient whose treatment included radiotherapy and nephrectomy. These receptors originate from a man in his sixties with renal cell carcinoma.

J is TRBJ2-5 and V is TRBV6-5; possibly TRBD1 or TRBD2 for D (6 bases each). The CDR3 is 15 amino acids. Germline V gene data show CDR1 as MNHEY and CDR2 as SVGAGI. The V and J ends lost 2 bases and 0 bases respectively, with 10 bases between them. The CDR3 reads CASSYTGRNQETQYF. DNA of the CDR3: TGTGCCAGCAGTTACACAGGGAGGAACCAAGAGACCCAGTACTTC.

This chain uses TRBV19 with TRBJ2-2, with D uncertain. V shed 5 bases and J shed 2 bases, with 12 bases lying between them. The germline V gene has CDR1 LNHDA and CDR2 SQIVND (reference sequence). This CDR3 has 15 residues. The CDR3 bases are TGTGCCAGTAGTCACCCGGGCCTCAACACCGGGGAGCTGTTTTTT. It translates to CASSHPGLNTGELFF.

The chain couples TRBV6-6 to TRBJ1-1; D perhaps matches TRBD1 (5 bases). The V and J ends lost 2 bases and 4 bases respectively, with 11 bases between them. The CDR3 spans 14 residues. Germline-derived CDR1 and CDR2 are MNHNY and SVGAGI (reference sequence). CDR3 in amino acids: CASSYEGWATEAFF. In DNA, the CDR3 is TGTGCCAGCAGTTACGAGGGGTGGGCCACTGAAGCTTTCTTT.

V usage is TRBV27 and J usage is TRBJ2-7; 10 bases fit TRBD2. The V segment lost 5 bases and the J segment 2 bases; nucleotides outside the gene matches: 3. The CDR3 is 14 residues long. CDR1 is MNHEY, CDR2 SMNVEV, per germline (reference sequence). CDR3 sequence reads: CASSPSGRPYEQYF. In nucleotides, the CDR3 is TGTGCCAGCAGTCCTAGCGGGAGACCCTACGAGCAGTACTTC.

This chain uses TRBV7-6 with TRBJ1-2, with 10 bases that match TRBD1. The CDR3 is 14 amino acids. Germline V gives CDR1 SGHVS, CDR2 FNYEAQ. The J segment lost 6 bases and the V segment lost 4 bases, leaving 5 bases of the junction unmatched. CDR3 DNA: TGTGCCAGCAGCTCCGCCGGGACAGGGGATGGCTACACCTTC. Residues: CASSSAGTGDGYTF.

The V call is TRBV5-1, the J call TRBJ2-7, with D perhaps matching TRBD2 (6 bases). V was trimmed by 0 bases and J by 3 bases, leaving 13 bases between them. This CDR3 is built from 15 residues. Germline loops: CDR1 SGHRS, CDR2 YFSETQ. CDR3 nucleotides: TGCGCCAGCAGCTTGGCCGGAGGGATAGACTACGAGCAGTACTTC. Translated, it gives CASSLAGGIDYEQYF.

The rearrangement links TRBV11-3 to TRBJ2-7, with a tentative D call TRBD2 (6 bases). This CDR3 has 15 residues. V lost 1 base and J 6 bases, leaving 16 bases between the germline ends. Germline CDR1 reads SGHNT; CDR2 reads YENEEA. The CDR3 nucleotides are TGTGCCAGCAGCTTAGCAGCAGGGAGGCCCGGCGAGCAGTACTTC. It yields the protein CASSLAAGRPGEQYF.